This TCR beta chain was recovered during a study of monozygotic twins with inflammatory bowel disease. Turning to this clonotype: The antigen is unknown.

Reprocessing the 5' RACE reads, TCRdb reports a single entry for every CDR3 protein and omits DNA. This table lists about 380,000 distinct CDR3 sequences. Study-level results: Cells of different T cell subtypes could not be told apart.

Specimen: blood. This sequence originates from a human donor with ulcerative colitis or Crohn's disease, or a healthy co-twin of an affected twin (not recorded which).

The CDR3 spells CSAVTGRNEQFF. This rearrangement joins TRBV20-1 to TRBJ2-1; TCRdb's assignment of TRBD1 cannot be checked, as there is no DNA. The CDR3 spans 12 residues. Looked up from germline, CDR1 is DFQATT and CDR2 is SNEGSKA (reference sequence).